Listed here are 19 T cell receptor beta chains from one sample, sequenced in a study of blood T cell repertoires in COVID-19. Clones were read by immunoSEQ multiplex PCR, and TCRdb kept only the in-frame ones, dropping some. This repertoire shows 150,000 or so clones, just under 85% found once; its top ten account for around 28%. Sequencing was done on a sample of peripheral blood. These receptors were taken from a woman aged 60-75 years with acute or convalescent COVID-19.

The chain is built from TRBV4-2 and TRBJ2-5; TRBD2 might be the D (6 bases). This CDR3 contains 16 residues. Germline V gene sequence: CDR1 LGHNA, CDR2 YNFKEQ. The V and J ends lost 4 bases and 1 base respectively, with 16 bases between them. The CDR3 here is CASSPLGLRSQETQYF. The CDR3 DNA sequence: TGTGCCAGCAGCCCATTGGGACTGCGATCCCAAGAGACCCAGTACTTC.

This clone is a singleton in its sample. The chain combines TRBV5-1 with TRBJ1-1, with unresolved D. Germline CDR1 SGHRS, CDR2 YFSETQ. The ends were cut back, 4 bases at V and 5 bases at J, with 15 bases in the middle. The CDR3 length is 14 residues. As DNA, the CDR3 is TGCGCCAGCAGCCCTGGTCGCGTTTGGACTGAAGCTTTCTTT. Residues: CASSPGRVWTEAFF.

This chain connects TRBV30 to TRBJ2-7; D is uncertain. Germline CDR1 is GTSNPN and CDR2 is SVGIG (reference sequence). The CDR3 covers 12 residues. V shed 1 base and J shed 2 bases, with 6 bases lying between them. Here the CDR3 DNA reads TGTGCCTGGAGTGCGGTAACCTACGAGCAGTACTTC. It codes for CAWSAVTYEQYF. The full variable domain, its missing parts supplied by reference TRBV30 and TRBJ2-7, is SQTIHQWPATLVQPVGSPLSLECTVEGTSNPNLYWYRQAAGRGLQLLFYSVGIGQISSEVPQNLSASRPQDRQFILSSKKLLLSDSGFYLCAWSAVTYEQYFGPGTRLTVT.

CDR3 coding DNA: TGTGCCAGCAGCTTAGCGGGACAGGGGAGGAATCAGCCCCAGCATTTT. Its protein product is CASSLAGQGRNQPQHF. This chain connects TRBV7-8 to TRBJ1-5, with 10 bases that match TRBD1. CDR1 and CDR2 (germline): SGHVS, FQNEAQ. The CDR3 is 16 residues long. V gave up 0 bases and J gave up 4 bases; unmatched junction bases: 3. The entire variable domain, with the rest obtained from reference TRBV7-8 and TRBJ1-5, is as follows: GAGVSQSPRYKVAKRGQDVALRCDPISGHVSLFWYQQALGQGPEFLTYFQNEAQLDKSGLPSDRFFAERPEGSVSTLKIQRTQQEDSAVYLCASSLAGQGRNQPQHFGDGTRLSIL.

The V gene is TRBV15, the J gene TRBJ2-7; 9 positions agree with TRBD2. Trimming at V came to 0 bases and at J to 0 bases, leaving 12 bases not matched to a gene. The CDR3 contains 19 residues. Germline V gene sequence: CDR1 LNHNV, CDR2 YYDKDF (reference sequence). This CDR3 reads CATSREMGGSGGSSYEQYF. The CDR3 nucleotides are TGTGCCACCAGCAGAGAGATGGGGGGGAGCGGGGGGAGCTCCTACGAGCAGTACTTC.

The chain links TRBV3-1 (or the pseudogene TRBV3-2) to TRBJ1-2; D might be TRBD1 (5 bases). This CDR3 spans 14 amino acids. In germline, CDR1 is LGHDT, CDR2 YNNKEL (reference sequence). V was pared by 3 bases and J by 4 bases, with 12 bases between. CDR3 nucleotide sequence: TGTGCCAGCAGCCATGCAAACCAGGGCTATGGCTACACCTTC. It translates to CASSHANQGYGYTF.

The chain carries TRBV3-1 (or the pseudogene TRBV3-2) and TRBJ1-1; weak D call: TRBD1 (5 bases). CDR1 is LGHDT and CDR2 is YNNKEL in the germline V gene (reference sequence). V lost 2 bases, J lost 4 bases, and 8 bases lay in between. There are 13 residues in the CDR3. CDR3 loop: CASSQMQGTEAFF. CDR3 sequence (DNA): TGTGCCAGCAGCCAAATGCAGGGCACTGAAGCTTTCTTT.

This clone has a single count. V usage is TRBV3-1 (or the pseudogene TRBV3-2) and J usage is TRBJ1-3; D call uncertain. Trimming took 7 bases from V and 4 from J, leaving 14 bases between them. CDR1 is LGHDT, CDR2 YNNKEL, per germline (reference sequence). The CDR3 is 14 amino acids. The CDR3 nucleotides read TGTGCCAGCACCACCGACATTGCAGGAAACACCATATATTTT. Amino acids: CASTTDIAGNTIYF.

The chain carries TRBV6-6 and TRBJ2-5; no firm D call. The CDR3 is made up of 14 amino acids. Germline values: CDR1 MNHNY, CDR2 SVGAGI (reference sequence). The V end was cut by 2 bases, the J end by 0 bases, with 7 bases between. CDR3 DNA: TGTGCCAGCAGTTACGGGCAGTACCAAGAGACCCAGTACTTC. It specifies CASSYGQYQETQYF.

The chain is built from TRBV6-8 and TRBJ2-7; D possibly corresponds to TRBD1 (5 bases). CDR1 and CDR2 from the germline V gene are MNHGY and SAAAGT. CDR3 length equals 14 residues. This CDR3 is CARSSPQATYEQYV. The CDR3 bases are TGTGCCAGAAGTTCACCACAGGCTACCTACGAGCAGTACGTC.

The V gene is TRBV18, the J gene TRBJ2-2; a possible D gene is TRBD1 (6 bases). Trimming cost V 2 bases and J 3 bases, with 10 bases left between them. The CDR3 sequence is 15 residues long. Germline CDR1 reads KGHSH; CDR2 reads LQKENI. The CDR3 nucleotides are TGTGCCAGCTCACCAATGGGGGCGGACACCGGGGAGCTGTTTTTT. It encodes CASSPMGADTGELFF. Drawing the rest from reference TRBV18 and TRBJ2-2, the complete variable domain is NAGVMQNPRHLVRRRGQEARLRCSPMKGHSHVYWYRQLPEEGLKFMVYLQKENIIDESGMPKERFSAEFPKEGPSILRIQQVVRGDSAAYFCASSPMGADTGELFFGEGSRLTVL.

V gene TRBV7-8 combines with J gene TRBJ2-7, with D perhaps TRBD1 (5 bases). The CDR3 covers 12 residues. Germline CDR1 is SGHVS and CDR2 is FQNEAQ. V dropped 2 bases and J dropped 6 bases, with 8 bases sitting between them. CDR3 region: CASSLSGIEQYV. For the CDR3, the DNA is TGTGCCAGCAGCTTATCAGGGATCGAGCAGTACGTC.

The gene calls are TRBV19 and TRBJ1-2; TRBD1 might be the D (5 bases). The CDR3 runs 15 residues. The V gene's germline CDR1 is LNHDA and CDR2 SQIVND (reference sequence). Between the trimmed V and J ends, which lost 5 bases and 5 bases, there was a span of 18 bases. In DNA, the CDR3 is TGTGCCAGTAGTGTCCCATCGCGGGGCAGGTATGGCTACACCTTC. Its translation is CASSVPSRGRYGYTF.

In its sample, this clone was seen a few times. This sequence joins TRBV11-2 and TRBJ1-2; no clear D gene. CDR1 and CDR2 (germline): SGHAT, FQNNGV. CDR3 length: 14 amino acids. The V end lost 6 bases, the J end lost 4 bases, and 15 bases lay between the germline ends. As DNA, the CDR3 is TGTGCCAGCAGTTCAAATGGGCTATTCTATGGCTACACCTTC. Translation: CASSSNGLFYGYTF.

This sequence joins TRBV4-1 and TRBJ1-2; maybe TRBD1 (6 bases). This CDR3 is 16 amino acids long. Germline V gene data show CDR1 as MGHRA and CDR2 as YSYEKL. V shed 4 bases and J shed 2 bases, with 17 bases lying between them. The CDR3 reads CASSPGRAGANYGYTF. The CDR3 DNA sequence: TGCGCCAGCAGCCCCGGGCGGGCAGGGGCCAACTATGGCTACACCTTC.

About this clone itself: One junction end does not reproduce the germline sequence, and a read error may be involved. The V and J genes are TRBV12-3 or TRBV12-4 and TRBJ1-2; 8 bases line up with TRBD1. This CDR3 spans 13 amino acids. This CDR3 reads CASSLTGGPTFNF. Written as DNA, the CDR3 is TGTGCCAGCAGTTTAACAGGGGGGCCTACCTTCAACTTC.

V is TRBV2 and J is TRBJ1-2; the match to TRBD1 covers 7 bases. Germline CDR1 reads SNHLY; CDR2 reads FYNNEI. The CDR3 is 13 residues long. V shed 6 bases, J shed 4 bases, and the junction held 5 bases outside the gene matches. CDR3 region: CASSADRAYGYTF. The CDR3, as DNA: TGTGCCAGCAGCGCTGACAGGGCCTATGGCTACACCTTC.

The rearrangement joins TRBV13 to TRBJ2-3; TRBD2 aligns across 10 bases. V lost 5 bases, J lost 2 bases, and 13 bases stayed unmatched. Germline V gene sequence: CDR1 PRHDT, CDR2 FYEKMQ (reference sequence). The CDR3 sequence is 18 residues long. In nucleotides, the CDR3 is TGTGCCAGCAGCCAGCGGGCCTTAGCGGGGGGCCCCACAGATACGCAGTATTTT. As protein: CASSQRALAGGPTDTQYF.

The table lists this clone with a few counts. The V and J genes are TRBV5-4 and TRBJ2-1, with 7 bases identical to TRBD2. Germline V CDR1 and CDR2: SGHNT, YYREEE (reference sequence). V shed 2 bases and J 0 bases; nucleotides not matched to a gene: 14. The CDR3 loop spans 19 amino acids. The CDR3, as DNA: TGTGCCAGCAGCTTTTCGAGCTTCGTGGGGGGGAGCTCCTACAATGAGCAGTTCTTC. This gives the protein CASSFSSFVGGSSYNEQFF. The complete variable domain, with remaining parts taken from reference TRBV5-4 and TRBJ2-1, reads ETGVTQSPTHLIKTRGQQVTLRCSSQSGHNTVSWYQQALGQGPQFIFQYYREEENGRGNFPPRFSGLQFPNYSSELNVNALELDDSALYLCASSFSSFVGGSSYNEQFFGPGTRLTVL.